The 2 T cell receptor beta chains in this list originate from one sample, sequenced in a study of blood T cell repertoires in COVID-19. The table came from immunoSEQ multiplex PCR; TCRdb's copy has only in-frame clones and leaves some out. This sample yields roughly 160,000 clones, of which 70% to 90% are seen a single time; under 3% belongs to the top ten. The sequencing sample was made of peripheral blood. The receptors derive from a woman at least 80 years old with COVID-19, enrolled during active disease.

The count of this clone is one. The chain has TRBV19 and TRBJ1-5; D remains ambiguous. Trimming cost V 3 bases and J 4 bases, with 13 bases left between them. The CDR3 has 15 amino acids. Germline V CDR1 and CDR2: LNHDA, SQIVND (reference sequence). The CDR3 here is CASSILEGGNQPQHF. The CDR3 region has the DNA TGTGCCAGTAGTATTTTAGAGGGTGGAAATCAGCCCCAGCATTTT.

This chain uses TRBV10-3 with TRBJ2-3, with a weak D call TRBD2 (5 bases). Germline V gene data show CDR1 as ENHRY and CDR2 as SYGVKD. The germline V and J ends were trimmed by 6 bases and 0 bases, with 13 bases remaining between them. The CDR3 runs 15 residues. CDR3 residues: CAISDTRISTDTQYF. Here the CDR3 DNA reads TGTGCCATCAGCGATACTAGGATAAGCACAGATACGCAGTATTTT.